These T cell receptor beta chains were read from a single sample in a study of sequential checkpoint blockade in melanoma. Some clones are missing from TCRdb's copy, which holds only in-frame ones; the method was immunoSEQ multiplex PCR. The table lists tens of thousands of clones, 86% of them singletons. The sample here was CD8+ T cells sorted from blood (inferred from file names), taken from a patient given nivolumab and ipilimumab in sequence. Receptors originate from a human donor with melanoma. Each CDR3 is given with its conserved first and last residue. A D gene is named only where the DNA matches it firmly.

V	J	D	CDR3	DNA
TRBV27	TRBJ2-5	TRBD2	CASSFSGRAVETQYF	TGTGCCAGCAGTTTTAGCGGGAGGGCCGTTGAGACCCAGTACTTC
TRBV5-6	TRBJ1-2	-	CASSLARRGVHGYTF	TGTGCCAGCAGCTTGGCGCGCAGGGGCGTTCATGGCTACACCTTC
TRBV7-2	TRBJ2-6	-	CASSLRGFQATGANVLTF	TGTGCCAGCAGCTTAAGAGGGTTCCAGGCCACTGGGGCCAACGTCCTGACTTTC
TRBV5-4	TRBJ1-2	-	CASSSQGASYGYTF	TGTGCCAGCAGCTCGCAGGGCGCATCCTATGGCTACACCTTC
TRBV5-4	TRBJ2-7	TRBD1	CASSLQGYEQYF	TGTGCCAGCAGCTTACAGGGGTACGAGCAGTACTTC
TRBV7-6	TRBJ1-1	-	CASSFGMNTEAFF	TGTGCCAGCAGCTTCGGGATGAACACTGAAGCTTTCTTT
TRBV7-2	TRBJ2-1	-	CASSLIGGYNEQFF	TGTGCCAGCAGCTTAATCGGGGGTTACAATGAGCAGTTCTTC
TRBV19	TRBJ2-5	TRBD2	CASGGGEETQYF	TGTGCCTCCGGGGGGGGTGAGGAGACCCAGTACTTC
TRBV28	TRBJ1-2	-	CASSFGGNYGYTF	TGTGCCAGCAGTTTCGGGGGAAACTATGGCTACACCTTC
TRBV27	TRBJ2-7	-	CASSLQQGTYEQYF	TGTGCCAGCAGCCTACAACAGGGAACCTACGAGCAGTACTTC
TRBV28	TRBJ2-5	TRBD2	CASSFPPGGETGGFQETQYF	TGTGCCAGCAGTTTCCCGCCCGGGGGGGAGACGGGGGGGTTCCAAGAGACCCAGTACTTC
TRBV6-1	TRBJ2-1	-	CASKDRFSSYNEQFF	TGTGCCAGCAAGGACAGATTCAGCTCCTACAATGAGCAGTTCTTC
TRBV7-9	TRBJ1-2	TRBD1	CASSSTGTAYGYTF	TGTGCCAGCAGCTCCACCGGGACAGCCTATGGCTACACCTTC
TRBV5-1	TRBJ2-1	TRBD2	CASSLESGRAFSDNEQFF	TGCGCCAGCAGCTTGGAGAGCGGGAGGGCCTTCTCAGACAATGAGCAGTTCTTC
TRBV28	TRBJ1-5	-	CASSFVTISGNQPQHF	TGTGCCAGCAGTTTTGTAACGATATCGGGCAATCAGCCCCAGCATTTT
TRBV19	TRBJ2-2	-	CASMGGTGELFF	TGTGCCAGTATGGGGGGAACCGGGGAGCTGTTTTTT
TRBV7-3	TRBJ2-1	TRBD2	CASSGLAGGKEQFF	TGTGCCAGCAGTGGCCTAGCGGGAGGCAAGGAGCAGTTCTTC
TRBV20-1	TRBJ1-2	-	CSARDYGYTF	TGCAGTGCACGGGACTATGGCTACACCTTC
TRBV19	TRBJ2-7	TRBD1	CASAGGLEQYF	TGTGCCAGCGCAGGGGGTCTCGAGCAGTACTTC
TRBV6-1	TRBJ2-1	TRBD1	CASSTGTGSYNEQFF	TGTGCCAGCAGCACTGGGACAGGATCCTACAATGAGCAGTTCTTC
TRBV11-2	TRBJ2-2	-	CASSLEASVYTGELFF	TGTGCCAGCAGCTTAGAGGCTAGCGTGTATACCGGGGAGCTGTTTTTT
TRBV27	TRBJ2-1	TRBD2	CASSLSSPLVREAPYNEQFF	TGTGCCAGCAGTTTATCCTCCCCCCTCGTGCGGGAGGCCCCCTACAATGAGCAGTTCTTC
TRBV10-2	TRBJ1-1	TRBD1	CASSAGTGNTEAFF	TGCGCCAGCAGTGCGGGGACAGGGAACACTGAAGCTTTCTTT
TRBV6-6	TRBJ1-1	TRBD1	CASSRGQGDTEAFF	TGTGCCAGCAGCCGAGGACAGGGCGACACTGAAGCTTTCTTT
TRBV28	TRBJ1-1	-	CASSLTLSLGPDYTEAFF	TGTGCCAGCAGTTTAACACTTTCGTTGGGTCCTGACTACACTGAAGCTTTCTTT
TRBV2	TRBJ2-2	-	CASRSGTQTELFF	TGTGCCAGCAGATCCGGGACTCAGACGGAGCTGTTTTTT